These 27 T cell receptor beta chains came from one sample sequenced in a study of long-term antiretroviral therapy in people with HIV. At survey level, the immunoSEQ assay was run in its v3.0 version. Profiling relied on immunoSEQ multiplex PCR, and the TCRdb table lists in-frame clones only, not all of them. The repertoire holds about 29,000 clones, with about nine tenths as singletons. The sequences come from unsorted PBMCs, collected around 5 years before starting antiretroviral therapy. The receptors stem from a middle-aged man with HIV.

The rearrangement uses TRBV5-1 and TRBJ2-7; 10 bases line up with TRBD2. V shed 2 bases, J shed 2 bases, and the junction held 7 bases outside the gene matches. The CDR3 runs to 16 residues. CDR1 is SGHRS, CDR2 YFSETQ, per germline. In DNA, the CDR3 is TGCGCCAGCAGCTTATTTACTAGCGGGATCACCTACGAGCAGTACTTC. Translated: CASSLFTSGITYEQYF.

This chain joins TRBV18 and TRBJ2-7; 10 bases fit TRBD1. The CDR3 loop spans 15 amino acids. Germline values: CDR1 KGHSH, CDR2 LQKENI. Trimming at V came to 6 bases and at J to 7 bases, leaving 12 bases not matched to a gene. CDR3 region: CASSPDRGGLREQYF. As DNA, the CDR3 is TGTGCCAGCTCCCCGGACAGGGGGGGCCTGAGGGAGCAGTACTTC. The variable domain in full, with the rest retrieved from reference TRBV18 and TRBJ2-7, is NAGVMQNPRHLVRRRGQEARLRCSPMKGHSHVYWYRQLPEEGLKFMVYLQKENIIDESGMPKERFSAEFPKEGPSILRIQQVVRGDSAAYFCASSPDRGGLREQYFGPGTRLTVT.

This chain links TRBV18 with TRBJ2-3, with 11 bases aligning to TRBD2. Germline-derived CDR1 and CDR2 are KGHSH and LQKENI. The CDR3 consists of 16 residues. Losses at the gene ends were 6 bases for V and 5 bases for J; bases not matched to a gene: 10. The CDR3 region has the DNA TGTGCCAGCTCCCCTACTAGCGGGAGACCACAAGATACGCAGTATTTT. Protein product: CASSPTSGRPQDTQYF.

CDR3 loop: CASSLRPSQGTQYF. The DNA for the CDR3 is TGCGCCAGCAGCTTGAGACCGAGCCAGGGGACCCAGTACTTC. This chain connects TRBV5-1 to TRBJ2-5; D perhaps matches TRBD1 (5 bases). Trimming cost V 1 base and J 7 bases, with 14 bases left between them. This CDR3 has 14 residues. The germline gives CDR1 SGHRS, CDR2 YFSETQ.

The sample holds one count of this clone. The rearrangement joins TRBV18 to TRBJ2-5; D is uncertain. The CDR3 has 14 amino acids. Germline values: CDR1 KGHSH, CDR2 LQKENI. The ends were cut back, 2 bases at V and 0 bases at J, with 7 bases in the middle. The CDR3 bases are TGTGCCAGCTCACCAAGAACGTACCAAGAGACCCAGTACTTC. Its translation: CASSPRTYQETQYF.

The V call is TRBV5-6, the J call TRBJ2-7, with 8 bases that match TRBD1. Germline V CDR1 and CDR2: SGHDT, YYEEEE. This CDR3 has 18 residues. V gave up 4 bases and J gave up 3 bases; unmatched junction bases: 18. The CDR3 is CASSGISPTRDRFYEQYF. The CDR3 DNA follows: TGTGCCAGCAGCGGGATCTCGCCTACCCGGGACAGGTTCTACGAGCAGTACTTC.

The V gene is TRBV9, the J gene TRBJ2-7; 10 bases are a match to TRBD2. Trimming cost V 4 bases and J 4 bases; bases outside gene matches: 17. The CDR3 runs to 18 residues. Germline V gene data show CDR1 as SGDLS and CDR2 as YYNGEE. The CDR3 loop reads CASSPGAGATSGPYEQYF. The CDR3 DNA reads as TGTGCCAGCAGCCCCGGGGCTGGGGCGACTAGCGGGCCTTACGAGCAGTACTTC. The variable domain in full, completed from reference TRBV9 and TRBJ2-7, reads DSGVTQTPKHLITATGQRVTLRCSPRSGDLSVYWYQQSLDQGLQFLIQYYNGEERAKGNILERFSAQQFPDLHSELNLSSLELGDSALYFCASSPGAGATSGPYEQYFGPGTRLTVT.

The chain links TRBV5-6 to TRBJ2-7; D not certain. The germline V and J ends were trimmed by 1 base and 4 bases, with 9 bases remaining between them. Germline CDR1 reads SGHDT; CDR2 reads YYEEEE. The CDR3 is 13 amino acids. The CDR3 loop is CASSLKLRYEQYF. CDR3 DNA: TGTGCCAGCAGCTTGAAGCTCAGGTACGAGCAGTACTTC.

This sequence joins TRBV5-1 and TRBJ1-1, with a tentative D call TRBD1 (6 bases). Per germline, CDR1 SGHRS and CDR2 YFSETQ. V lost 4 bases to trimming and J lost 1 base, with 17 bases between them. The CDR3 loop spans 16 amino acids. The CDR3 protein is CASSPRTASRNTEAFF. CDR3 in DNA: TGCGCCAGCAGCCCTCGGACAGCTTCGAGGAACACTGAAGCTTTCTTT.

The CDR3 is CASRTGGGSPLHF. DNA of the CDR3: TGTGCCAGCAGGACAGGGGGTGGATCACCCCTCCACTTT. The chain employs TRBV28 and TRBJ1-6, with 9 bases that match TRBD1. Germline assignment: CDR1 MDHEN and CDR2 SYDVKM. The CDR3 has 13 residues. After removal of 6 bases from V and 10 bases from J, the junction contained 4 bases not matched to a gene.

The CDR3 nucleotides read TGTGCCAGCGCCGACGGGGCTGGCTACACCTTC. It is translated as CASADGAGYTF. This rearrangement joins TRBV6-5 to TRBJ1-2; D possibly corresponds to TRBD1 (5 bases). The CDR3 length is 11 residues. The V and J ends lost 8 bases and 7 bases respectively, with 11 bases between them. Germline V gene data show CDR1 as MNHEY and CDR2 as SVGAGI.

The chain is built from TRBV28 and TRBJ2-7; D is perhaps TRBD1 (7 bases). The V gene's germline CDR1 is MDHEN and CDR2 SYDVKM. The germline V and J ends were trimmed by 5 bases and 6 bases, with 17 bases remaining between them. This CDR3 is 14 amino acids long. This CDR3 reads CASSPGGYRGEQYF. As DNA, the CDR3 is TGTGCCAGCAGTCCAGGGGGGTACCGAGGCGAGCAGTACTTC.

The chain recombines TRBV5-4 with TRBJ1-4; weak D call: TRBD1 (6 bases). The CDR3 contains 15 residues. Trimming took 1 base from V and 5 from J, leaving 12 bases between them. Germline assignment: CDR1 SGHNT and CDR2 YYREEE (reference sequence). Written as DNA, the CDR3 is TGTGCCAGCAGCTTGTCCGGGGGCGGGAATGAAAAACTGTTTTTT. This translates into CASSLSGGGNEKLFF.

This clone was observed a single time. This sequence joins TRBV30 and TRBJ1-1; 8 bases align to TRBD1. The CDR3 sequence is 14 residues long. Germline CDR1 GTSNPN, CDR2 SVGIG (reference sequence). J was trimmed by 5 bases and V by 0 bases; bases with no gene match: 5. CDR3 region: CAWSVYRGETEAFF. CDR3 DNA sequence: TGTGCCTGGAGTGTATACAGGGGGGAAACTGAAGCTTTCTTT. Full variable domain (remainder filled in from reference TRBV30 and TRBJ1-1): SQTIHQWPATLVQPVGSPLSLECTVEGTSNPNLYWYRQAAGRGLQLLFYSVGIGQISSEVPQNLSASRPQDRQFILSSKKLLLSDSGFYLCAWSVYRGETEAFFGQGTRLTVV.

The chain joins TRBV18 to TRBJ2-1; 8 bases fit TRBD2. The germline V gene encodes CDR1 KGHSH and CDR2 LQKENI. Trimming at V came to 6 bases and at J to 4 bases, leaving 14 bases not matched to a gene. This CDR3 is 17 amino acids long. CDR3 DNA sequence: TGTGCCAGCTCCCCTACCGGAAGCGGGGGAGGGTACAATGAGCAGTTCTTC. Translated: CASSPTGSGGGYNEQFF.

The chain uses TRBV11-3 and TRBJ2-3, with unresolved D. Trimming left V 2 bases short and J 2 bases short, with 8 bases between. CDR3 size: 14 residues. Germline assignment: CDR1 SGHNT and CDR2 YENEEA. CDR3 amino acids: CASSLMGDTDTQYF. CDR3 DNA: TGTGCCAGCAGCTTAATGGGTGACACAGATACGCAGTATTTT. Complete variable domain (other parts from reference TRBV11-3 and TRBJ2-3): EAGVVQSPRYKIIEKKQPVAFWCNPISGHNTLYWYLQNLGQGPELLIRYENEEAVDDSQLPKDRFSAERLKGVDSTLKIQPAELGDSAVYLCASSLMGDTDTQYFGPGTRLTVL.

The rearrangement links TRBV7-3 to TRBJ2-1; a weak D match, TRBD1 (6 bases). Germline loops: CDR1 SGHTA, CDR2 FQGTGA. The CDR3 loop spans 15 amino acids. V gave up 1 base and J gave up 4 bases, with 11 bases separating them. The CDR3 loop is CASSLISQGYNEQFF. CDR3 DNA: TGTGCCAGCAGCTTAATATCGCAGGGGTACAATGAGCAGTTCTTC.

The chain uses TRBV5-8 and TRBJ2-2, with 7 bases that match TRBD2. The germline CDR1 and CDR2 sequences are SGHTS and YDEGEE. V gave up 2 bases and J gave up 6 bases; unmatched junction bases: 7. This CDR3 comprises 15 residues. CDR3 residues: CASSFLSAGAGELFF. CDR3 nucleotides: TGTGCCAGCAGCTTTCTCTCTGCGGGGGCCGGGGAGCTGTTTTTT.

The chain recombines TRBV9 with TRBJ1-1, with TRBD1 as a possible D gene (5 bases). The CDR3 extends over 16 amino acids. V lost 0 bases and J 1 base, leaving 13 bases between the germline ends. CDR1 is SGDLS, CDR2 YYNGEE, per germline. The chain's CDR3 is CASSVDPRQRNTEAFF. For the CDR3, the DNA is TGTGCCAGCAGCGTAGACCCACGACAGAGGAACACTGAAGCTTTCTTT.

J is TRBJ1-4 and V is TRBV6-6; D perhaps matches TRBD1 (5 bases). Per the germline V gene, CDR1 is MNHNY and CDR2 is SVGAGI (reference sequence). The germline V and J ends were trimmed by 4 bases and 8 bases, with 8 bases remaining between them. This CDR3 has 12 residues. The CDR3: CASSLQDEKLFF. Written as DNA, the CDR3 is TGTGCCAGCAGTTTACAGGACGAAAAACTGTTTTTT.

The rearrangement links TRBV5-1 to TRBJ2-3; TRBD2 might be the D (5 bases). Trimming left V 2 bases short and J 3 bases short, with 10 bases between. The germline V gene has CDR1 SGHRS and CDR2 YFSETQ. The CDR3 spans 14 residues. CDR3 loop: CASSFGVETDTQYF. In DNA, the CDR3 is TGCGCCAGCAGCTTCGGGGTGGAAACAGATACGCAGTATTTT. The whole variable domain, remainder taken from reference TRBV5-1 and TRBJ2-3, is KAGVTQTPRYLIKTRGQQVTLSCSPISGHRSVSWYQQTPGQGLQFLFEYFSETQRNKGNFPGRFSGRQFSNSRSEMNVSTLELGDSALYLCASSFGVETDTQYFGPGTRLTVL.

For the CDR3, the DNA is TGTGCCAGCAGCCTGAGGCTCGGGACTCCCTTCGCCGAGCAGTACTTC. Amino acid sequence: CASSLRLGTPFAEQYF. V gene TRBV7-8 combines with J gene TRBJ2-7, with D possibly TRBD2 on 6 matching bases. Germline assignment: CDR1 SGHVS and CDR2 FQNEAQ. The CDR3 has 16 amino acids. Trimming stripped 5 bases from V and 6 bases from J, with 23 bases between.

DNA of the CDR3: TGCGCCAGCAGTTCAGGCGGGGTGTTAGAAAGCAATCAGCCCCAGCATTTT. This encodes CASSSGGVLESNQPQHF. This chain links TRBV10-2 with TRBJ1-5; D is undetermined. V gave up 5 bases and J gave up 1 base, with 18 bases separating them. Germline CDR1 is WSHSY and CDR2 is SAAADI. CDR3 size: 17 residues.

The V call is TRBV30, the J call TRBJ1-6; no clear D. The CDR3 is 16 residues long. CDR1 is GTSNPN and CDR2 is SVGIG in the germline V gene (reference sequence). V was shortened by 0 bases and J by 7 bases, with 16 bases between the two germline ends. The CDR3 loop is CAWSVLGKRSNSPLHF. In DNA form, the CDR3 reads TGTGCCTGGAGTGTTTTAGGGAAACGGTCGAATTCACCCCTCCACTTT.

The rearrangement links TRBV29-1 to TRBJ2-1, with 7 bases matching TRBD2. The V and J ends lost 0 bases and 10 bases, in that order; junction bases with no gene match: 6. Germline assignment: CDR1 SQVTM and CDR2 ANQGSEA. The CDR3 consists of 13 residues. The CDR3 coding sequence is TGCAGCGTTGAAGAGTCGGGGAGGGAAGAGCAGTTCTTC. The encoded protein is CSVEESGREEQFF.

The table lists this clone with a count of one. The V call is TRBV25-1, the J call TRBJ1-2; D is undetermined. The CDR3 is 15 residues long. Trimming pared 1 base from V and 8 bases from J, leaving 17 bases between. Germline V gene data show CDR1 as MGHDK and CDR2 as SYGVNS. CDR3 amino acids: CASSESGSGLGGYTF. The CDR3 DNA reads as TGTGCCAGCAGTGAATCGGGCAGTGGCTTGGGAGGCTACACCTTC.

This clone came up a few times. The J gene is TRBJ1-6, the V gene TRBV19; D perhaps matches TRBD1 (5 bases). Between the trimmed V and J ends, which lost 3 bases and 9 bases, there was a span of 12 bases. Germline CDR1 LNHDA, CDR2 SQIVND (reference sequence). The CDR3 runs 14 residues. The CDR3 region has the DNA TGTGCCAGTAGTATCGCGTTTGGGGCTTCACCCCTCCACTTT. This encodes CASSIAFGASPLHF.